The text below deals with one T cell receptor (beta chain). The sample originates from a study of blood T cell repertoires in COVID-19. Overall study: Samples came from the United States, Italy and Spain, spanning acute and convalescent COVID-19. PBMCs, B-cell-depleted T cells, or T cells were the source of the cDNA or gDNA that made up the material.

In the original workflow: For nucleated cells, counts were estimated from reference gene primer amplification. TCRdb's table, derived via immunoSEQ multiplex PCR, lists solely in-frame clones and lacks some. That table is the source of V, J and clone size, and D and trimming were worked out from the DNA. The repertoire holds about 300,000 clones, with around 87% as singletons. CDR1 SGHVS and CDR2 FQNEAQ come from the germline V gene. This CDR3 is built from 14 residues. V shed 1 base, J shed 4 bases, and the junction held 0 bases outside the gene matches. This TCR came from a middle-aged woman who had recovered from COVID-19. This chain connects TRBV7-8 to TRBJ1-1, with 10 positions matching TRBD1. Sequencing was performed on peripheral blood. The CDR3 nucleotides read TGTGCCAGCAGCTTAGGGGACAGGGGCACTGAAGCTTTCTTT. Its protein is CASSLGDRGTEAFF.